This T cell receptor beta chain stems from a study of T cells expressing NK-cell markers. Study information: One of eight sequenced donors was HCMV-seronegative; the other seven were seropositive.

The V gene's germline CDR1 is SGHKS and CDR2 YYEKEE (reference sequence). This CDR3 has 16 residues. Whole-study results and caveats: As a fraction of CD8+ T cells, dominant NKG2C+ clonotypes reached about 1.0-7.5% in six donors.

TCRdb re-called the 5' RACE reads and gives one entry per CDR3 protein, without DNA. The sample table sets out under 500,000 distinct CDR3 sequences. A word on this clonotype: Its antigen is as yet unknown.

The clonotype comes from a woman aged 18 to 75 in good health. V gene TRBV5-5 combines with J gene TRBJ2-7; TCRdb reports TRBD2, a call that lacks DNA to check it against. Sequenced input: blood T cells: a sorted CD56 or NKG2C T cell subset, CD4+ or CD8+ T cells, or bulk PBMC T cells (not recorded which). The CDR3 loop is CASSLTSGRPSYEQYF.